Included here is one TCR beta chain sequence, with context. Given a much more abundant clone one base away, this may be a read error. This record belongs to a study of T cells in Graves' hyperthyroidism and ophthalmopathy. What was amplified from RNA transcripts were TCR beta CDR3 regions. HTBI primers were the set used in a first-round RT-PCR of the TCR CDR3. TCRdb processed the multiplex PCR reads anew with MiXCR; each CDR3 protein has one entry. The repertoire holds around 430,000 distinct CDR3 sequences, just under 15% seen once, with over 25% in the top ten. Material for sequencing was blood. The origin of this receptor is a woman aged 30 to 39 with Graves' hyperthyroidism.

The CDR3 protein is CASTVVGTDTQHF. The CDR3 DNA is TGTGCCAGCACCGTGGTTGGCACAGATACGCAGCATTTT. V and J are TRBV11-3 and TRBJ2-3; D is unresolved. With the DNA end fitting TRBJ1-5 better, the J assignment may be wrong. The CDR3 has 13 residues. Germline assignment: CDR1 SGHNT and CDR2 YENEEA.